The 4 T cell receptor beta chains below were found in one sample sequenced in a study of post-analysis software for immune sequencing data. Broader study findings: When patients were compared with controls, 4 or 5 TRBV segments were more frequent, TRBV5-6, TRBV5-1 and TRBV20-1 among them.

Unique molecular identifiers were carried by the TCR beta cDNA libraries. TCRdb re-derived calls from the PCR reads in MiXCR, one entry per CDR3 protein. This table holds 430,000 or so distinct CDR3 sequences, roughly 40% found once. Antigens of these TCRs are unknown. Input material: blood. These receptors all come from a girl aged 2-10 years with multiple sclerosis.

The chain recombines TRBV28 with TRBJ1-4; D may be TRBD1 (6 bases). The CDR3 runs to 18 residues. Germline lookup yields CDR1 MDHEN and CDR2 SYDVKM. Trimming took 6 bases from V and 0 from J, leaving 20 bases between them. The CDR3 coding sequence is TGTGCCAGCAGCCGTCTACAGGGTAGTGTCACAACTAATGAAAAACTGTTTTTT. This encodes CASSRLQGSVTTNEKLFF.

V is TRBV7-8 and J is TRBJ1-5; D remains unclear. The V gene's germline CDR1 is SGHVS and CDR2 FQNEAQ. Trimming stripped 5 bases from V and 7 bases from J, with 18 bases between. The length of the CDR3 is 15 residues. The CDR3 spells CASSPQGGNRQPQHF. CDR3 nucleotides: TGTGCCAGCAGCCCCCAAGGCGGGAATCGCCAGCCCCAGCATTTT.

The chain employs TRBV7-8 and TRBJ2-7; unclear D gene. The CDR3 extends over 18 amino acids. In germline, CDR1 is SGHVS, CDR2 FQNEAQ. Trimming cost V 3 bases and J 0 bases, with 21 bases left between them. CDR3 amino acids: CASSFPLSGQSSSYEQYF. CDR3 in DNA: TGTGCCAGCAGCTTTCCCCTCAGTGGGCAGTCGAGCTCCTACGAGCAGTACTTC.

This clonotype was counted a few times. The CDR3 DNA reads TGTGCCAGCAGGGGGCGAGGGCACTATGGCTACACCTTC. It specifies CASRGRGHYGYTF. The chain employs TRBV5-6 and TRBJ1-2; tentatively, D is TRBD1 (5 bases). Trimming took 5 bases from V and 3 from J, leaving 11 bases between them. Germline V gene data show CDR1 as SGHDT and CDR2 as YYEEEE. This CDR3 has 13 amino acids. The full variable domain, in which reference TRBV5-6 and TRBJ1-2 provide the parts outside the CDR3, is DAGVTQSPTHLIKTRGQQVTLRCSPKSGHDTVSWYQQALGQGPQFIFQYYEEEERQRGNFPDRFSGHQFPNYSSELNVNALLLGDSALYLCASRGRGHYGYTFGSGTRLTVV.